This TCR beta chain came from a study of CD8 T cells in Susac syndrome. Study-wide results and limits: An acknowledgment was made by the study that its TCR sequencing and HLA analysis involved relatively few individuals.

A remark on this clonotype: As yet, its antigen is unknown.

The patients serving as multiple sclerosis controls were treatment-naive. They had stable or active relapsing-remitting disease and fulfilled revised McDonald criteria. V was clipped by 5 bases and J by 4 bases; unmatched bases: 4. CDR3 length equals 14 residues. The germline CDR1 and CDR2 sequences are LGHNA and YNFKEQ. An amount of RNA that ranged from roughly 0.45 to 1 ug was reverse transcribed with random hexamers. MiXCR, applied by TCRdb to the immunoSEQ multiplex PCR reads, yields one record per CDR3 protein. The sample holds 150,000 to 200,000 distinct CDR3 sequences, under 97% seen once. The material sequenced was CD4+ T cells from PBMCs. The chain joins TRBV4-2 to TRBJ2-3, with 9 nucleotides matching TRBD1. This receptor was obtained from a human donor with multiple sclerosis. The CDR3 nucleotides are TGTGCCAGCAGCTCTACAGGGGGCGCAGATACGCAGTATTTT. This sequence encodes CASSSTGGADTQYF.